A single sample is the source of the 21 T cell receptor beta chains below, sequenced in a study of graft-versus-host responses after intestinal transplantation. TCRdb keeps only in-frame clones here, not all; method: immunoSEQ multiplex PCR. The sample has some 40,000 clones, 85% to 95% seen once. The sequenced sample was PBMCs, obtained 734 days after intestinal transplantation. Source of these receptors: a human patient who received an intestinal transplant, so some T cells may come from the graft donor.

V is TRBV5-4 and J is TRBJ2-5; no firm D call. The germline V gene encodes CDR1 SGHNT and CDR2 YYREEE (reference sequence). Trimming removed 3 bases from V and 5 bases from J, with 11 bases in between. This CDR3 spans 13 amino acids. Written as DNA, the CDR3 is TGTGCCAGCAGCTCGCTCCTAGGGGAGACCCAGTACTTC. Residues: CASSSLLGETQYF.

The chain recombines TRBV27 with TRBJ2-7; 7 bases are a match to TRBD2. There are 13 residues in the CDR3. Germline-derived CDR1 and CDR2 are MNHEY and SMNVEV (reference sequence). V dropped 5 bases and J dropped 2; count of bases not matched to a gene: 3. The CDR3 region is CASSPGGTYEQYF. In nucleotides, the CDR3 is TGTGCCAGCAGTCCCGGGGGGACCTACGAGCAGTACTTC.

This CDR3 reads CASSRIGLNYNEQFF. The CDR3 bases are TGCGCCAGCAGCCGGATCGGACTAAACTACAATGAGCAGTTCTTC. The chain combines TRBV4-1 with TRBJ2-1; the D gene is possibly TRBD2 (6 bases). This CDR3 region has 15 residues. Germline lookup yields CDR1 MGHRA and CDR2 YSYEKL. Between the trimmed V and J ends, which lost 4 bases and 3 bases, there was a span of 13 bases.

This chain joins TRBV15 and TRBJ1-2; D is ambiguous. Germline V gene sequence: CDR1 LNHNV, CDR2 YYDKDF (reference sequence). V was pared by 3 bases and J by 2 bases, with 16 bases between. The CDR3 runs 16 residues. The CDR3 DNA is TGTGCCACCAGCAGGACCCGGACTGAGATAAACTATGGCTACACCTTC. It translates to CATSRTRTEINYGYTF.

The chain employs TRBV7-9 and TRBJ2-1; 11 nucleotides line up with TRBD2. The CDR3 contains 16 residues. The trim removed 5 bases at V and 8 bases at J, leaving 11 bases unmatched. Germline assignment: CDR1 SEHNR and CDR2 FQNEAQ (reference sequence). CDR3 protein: CASSDWGTSGGDEQFF. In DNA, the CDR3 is TGTGCCAGCAGCGACTGGGGAACTAGCGGGGGCGATGAGCAGTTCTTC.

CDR3: CASSIDPAGGRETQYF. The CDR3 nucleotides are TGTGCCAGTAGTATAGATCCAGCGGGGGGGAGGGAGACCCAGTACTTC. The chain links TRBV19 to TRBJ2-5; 10 bases fit TRBD2. There are 16 residues in the CDR3. With 0 bases clipped from V and 5 bases from J, the junction kept 6 bases outside the gene matches. Germline CDR1 and CDR2: LNHDA and SQIVND (reference sequence).

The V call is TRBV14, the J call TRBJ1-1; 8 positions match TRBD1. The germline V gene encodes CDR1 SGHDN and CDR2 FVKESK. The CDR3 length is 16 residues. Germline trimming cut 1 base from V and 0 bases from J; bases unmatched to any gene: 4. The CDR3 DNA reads TGTGCCAGCAGCCAAGGGCGGGACAGGTTGAACACTGAAGCTTTCTTT. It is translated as CASSQGRDRLNTEAFF.

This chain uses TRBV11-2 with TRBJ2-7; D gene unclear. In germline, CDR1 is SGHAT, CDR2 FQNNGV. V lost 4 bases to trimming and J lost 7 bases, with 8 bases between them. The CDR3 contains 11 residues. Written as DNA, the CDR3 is TGTGCCAGCAGCTGGAACTGGGAGCAGTACTTC. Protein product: CASSWNWEQYF.

The CDR3 region has the DNA TGTGCCAGCAGCTTCGTCGTGGGGGAGCTGTTTTTT. It codes for CASSFVVGELFF. The V call is TRBV7-2, the J call TRBJ2-2; D not resolved. V dropped 3 bases and J dropped 8 bases, with 7 bases sitting between them. CDR3 length: 12 residues. Germline V gene data show CDR1 as SGHTA and CDR2 as FQGNSA. Filled out from reference TRBV7-2 and TRBJ2-2, the complete variable domain reads GAGVSQSPSNKVTEKGKDVELRCDPISGHTALYWYRQSLGQGLEFLIYFQGNSAPDKSGLPSDRFSAERTGGSVSTLTIQRTQQEDSAVYLCASSFVVGELFFGEGSRLTVL.

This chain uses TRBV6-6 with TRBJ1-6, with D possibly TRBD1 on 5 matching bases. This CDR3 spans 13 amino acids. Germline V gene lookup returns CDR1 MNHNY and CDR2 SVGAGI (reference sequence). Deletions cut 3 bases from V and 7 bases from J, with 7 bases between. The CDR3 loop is CASSYDRNSPLHF. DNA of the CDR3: TGTGCCAGCAGTTATGACAGAAATTCACCCCTCCACTTT.

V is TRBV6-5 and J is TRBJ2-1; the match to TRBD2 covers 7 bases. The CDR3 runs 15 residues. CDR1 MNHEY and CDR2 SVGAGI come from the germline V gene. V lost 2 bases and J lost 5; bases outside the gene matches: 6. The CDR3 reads CASSYMTSRHNEQFF. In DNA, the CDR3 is TGTGCCAGCAGTTACATGACTAGCAGGCACAATGAGCAGTTCTTC.

The CDR3 region is CASSEGISYEQYF. DNA for the CDR3: TGTGCCAGCAGTGAAGGGATCTCCTACGAGCAGTACTTC. The rearrangement uses TRBV6-1 and TRBJ2-7, with unresolved D. Germline-derived CDR1 and CDR2 are MNHNS and SASEGT. CDR3 length: 13 residues. V was shortened by 1 base and J by 0 bases, with 4 bases between the two germline ends.

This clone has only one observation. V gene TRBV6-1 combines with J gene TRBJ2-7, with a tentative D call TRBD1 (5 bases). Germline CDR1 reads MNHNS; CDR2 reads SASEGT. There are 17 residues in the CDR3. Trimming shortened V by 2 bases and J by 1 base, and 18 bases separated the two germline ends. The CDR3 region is CASSERGSMGPSYEQYF. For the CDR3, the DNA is TGTGCCAGCAGTGAAAGGGGTAGTATGGGCCCTTCCTACGAGCAGTACTTC.

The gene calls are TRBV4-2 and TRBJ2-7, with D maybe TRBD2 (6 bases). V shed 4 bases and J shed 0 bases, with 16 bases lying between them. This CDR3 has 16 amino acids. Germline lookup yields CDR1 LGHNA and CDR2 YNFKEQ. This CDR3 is CASSRELAASSYEQYF. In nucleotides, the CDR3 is TGTGCCAGCAGCCGAGAACTAGCTGCGAGCTCCTACGAGCAGTACTTC.

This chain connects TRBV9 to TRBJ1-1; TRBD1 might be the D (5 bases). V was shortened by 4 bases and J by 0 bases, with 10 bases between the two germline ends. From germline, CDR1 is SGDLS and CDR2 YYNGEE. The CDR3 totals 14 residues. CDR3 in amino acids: CASSPGPLNTEAFF. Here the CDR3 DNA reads TGTGCCAGCAGCCCGGGACCTTTGAACACTGAAGCTTTCTTT.

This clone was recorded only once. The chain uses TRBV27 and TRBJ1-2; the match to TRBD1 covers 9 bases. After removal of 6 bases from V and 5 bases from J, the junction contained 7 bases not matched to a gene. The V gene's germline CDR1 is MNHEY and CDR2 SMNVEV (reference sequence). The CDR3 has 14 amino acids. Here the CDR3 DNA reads TGTGCCAGCAGAACGACAGGGGGAGGTTATGGCTACACCTTC. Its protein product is CASRTTGGGYGYTF.

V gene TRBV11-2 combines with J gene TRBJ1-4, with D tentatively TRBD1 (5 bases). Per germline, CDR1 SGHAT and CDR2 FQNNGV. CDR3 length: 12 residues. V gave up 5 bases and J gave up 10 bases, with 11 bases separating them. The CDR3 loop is CASSVQAGKLFF. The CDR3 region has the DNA TGTGCCAGCAGCGTACAGGCCGGAAAACTGTTTTTT.

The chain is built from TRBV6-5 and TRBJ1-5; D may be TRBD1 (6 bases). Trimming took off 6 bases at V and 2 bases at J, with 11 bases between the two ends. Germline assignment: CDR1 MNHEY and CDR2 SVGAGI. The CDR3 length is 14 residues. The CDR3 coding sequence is TGTGCCAGCAGAAGGGGGGTGGGCAATCAGCCCCAGCATTTT. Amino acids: CASRRGVGNQPQHF.

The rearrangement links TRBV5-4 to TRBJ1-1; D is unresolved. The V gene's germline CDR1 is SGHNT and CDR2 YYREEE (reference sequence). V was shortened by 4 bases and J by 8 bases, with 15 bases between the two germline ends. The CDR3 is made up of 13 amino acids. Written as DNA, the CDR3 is TGTGCCAGCAGCCCCCCTTACTCCCTGGAAGCTTTCTTT. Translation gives CASSPPYSLEAFF.

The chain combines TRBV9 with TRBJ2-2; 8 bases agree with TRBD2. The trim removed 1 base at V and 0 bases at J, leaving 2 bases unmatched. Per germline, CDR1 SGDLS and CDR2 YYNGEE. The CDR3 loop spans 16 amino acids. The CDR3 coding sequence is TGTGCCAGCAGCGTACTGGGACTAGCGAACACCGGGGAGCTGTTTTTT. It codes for CASSVLGLANTGELFF. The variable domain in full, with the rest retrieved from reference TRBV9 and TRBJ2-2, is DSGVTQTPKHLITATGQRVTLRCSPRSGDLSVYWYQQSLDQGLQFLIQYYNGEERAKGNILERFSAQQFPDLHSELNLSSLELGDSALYFCASSVLGLANTGELFFGEGSRLTVL.

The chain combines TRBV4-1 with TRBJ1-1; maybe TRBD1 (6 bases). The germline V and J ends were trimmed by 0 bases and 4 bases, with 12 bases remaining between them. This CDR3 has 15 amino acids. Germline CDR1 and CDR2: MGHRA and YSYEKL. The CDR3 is CASSQEGGAGTEAFF. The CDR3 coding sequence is TGCGCCAGCAGCCAAGAAGGGGGGGCTGGCACTGAAGCTTTCTTT.